Detailed here is one T cell receptor beta chain. No antigen is known for it. The data were taken from a study of cytomegalovirus exposure and HLA in healthy donors. General study results and limits: Reports indicated that the classifier achieved high specificity and sensitivity in diagnosing cytomegalovirus status. CMV serostatus stood as the only immune exposure information on hand.

60 Vbeta and 13 Jbeta primers were used in PCR. Data came from immunoSEQ multiplex PCR; TCRdb stores just in-frame clones and leaves some out. Among 100,000 to 150,000 clones listed, roughly 82% were seen once. This CDR3 comprises 15 residues. With 0 bases removed from V and 9 bases from J, the gap between germline ends came to 16 bases. Germline V lookup: CDR1 SGHRS, CDR2 YFSETQ. The origin of this receptor is a woman aged 40 to 55 in good health and CMV-seropositive. The rearrangement links TRBV5-1 to TRBJ2-1; perhaps TRBD2 as D (5 bases). Sequenced sample: PBMCs. The CDR3 region has the DNA TGCGCCAGCAGCTTGGAAACTGGCAGTCGGGGTGAGCAGTTCTTC. Residues: CASSLETGSRGEQFF.